The rows below give T cell receptor beta chains drawn from one sample of a study of cytotoxic CD8 clonotypes in ibrutinib-treated CLL. The protocol was immunoSEQ multiplex PCR, while the TCRdb copy is restricted to in-frame clones and leaves out a portion. The sample shows hundreds of thousands of clones, around three quarters of them seen only once. Sequencing was performed on PBMCs, taken after 24 months of ibrutinib treatment. The receptors were gathered from a human donor with chronic lymphocytic leukemia. CDR3s include the opening cysteine and the closing phenylalanine or tryptophan. A D gene is named only where the DNA matches it firmly. Size tells how often a clone was seen (once, few, many) or the class of an expanded clone, and some rows leave it out.

V gene,clone size,J gene,D gene,CDR3 protein,CDR3 DNA
TRBV5-6,NA,TRBJ2-7,NA,CASSLGYEQYF,TGTGCCAGCAGCTTGGGGTACGAGCAGTACTTC
TRBV25-1,NA,TRBJ2-1,NA,CASSGDGGQFF,TGTGCCAGCAGCGGAGACGGGGGCCAGTTCTTC
TRBV2,NA,TRBJ2-2,TRBD2,CASSEPAGGVTGELFF,TGTGCCAGCAGTGAACCAGCGGGAGGGGTCACCGGGGAGCTGTTTTTT
TRBV7-2,many,TRBJ1-5,NA,CASSLLGGNQPQHF,TGTGCCAGCAGCTTGCTTGGAGGGAATCAGCCCCAGCATTTT
TRBV29-1,NA,TRBJ1-4,NA,CSVGGRLNEKLFF,TGCAGCGTTGGAGGCAGACTTAATGAAAAACTGTTTTTT
TRBV25-1,NA,TRBJ2-2,NA,CASSMSTGELFF,TGTGCCAGCAGCATGAGCACCGGGGAGCTGTTTTTT
TRBV9,few,TRBJ1-2,NA,CASSVDYGSYGYTF,TGTGCCAGCAGCGTAGATTATGGGAGCTATGGCTACACCTTC
TRBV7-2,NA,TRBJ2-4,NA,CASTLRGLAKNIQYF,TGTGCCAGCACCCTAAGAGGACTAGCCAAAAACATTCAGTACTTC
TRBV7-9,NA,TRBJ2-3,NA,CASSLGGGQRTQYF,TGTGCCAGCAGCTTGGGTGGGGGACAAAGAACGCAGTATTTT
TRBV9,once,TRBJ2-5,NA,CASSVWASRMETQYF,TGTGCCAGCAGCGTTTGGGCTAGTAGAATGGAGACCCAGTACTTC
TRBV9,NA,TRBJ2-1,TRBD2,CASSPWTSGTLTNEQFF,TGTGCCAGCAGCCCGTGGACTAGCGGGACCTTAACGAATGAGCAGTTCTTC
TRBV7-9,NA,TRBJ2-7,NA,CASSPGTLYEQYF,TGTGCCAGCAGCCCCGGGACCTTATACGAGCAGTACTTC
TRBV28,once,TRBJ1-5,NA,CASSLQAGVNQPQHF,TGTGCCAGCAGTTTACAGGCAGGGGTCAATCAGCCCCAGCATTTT
TRBV4-1,NA,TRBJ2-7,TRBD1,CASSHRNDRGETYEQYF,TGCGCCAGCAGCCACCGTAACGACAGGGGTGAAACCTACGAGCAGTACTTC
TRBV25-1,NA,TRBJ2-7,NA,CASSLDTLTYEQYF,TGTGCCAGCAGTTTGGACACGTTGACCTACGAGCAGTACTTC
TRBV28,NA,TRBJ2-5,TRBD1,CASSFSLRGTGDQETQYF,TGTGCCAGCAGTTTCTCCCTTCGAGGGACAGGGGACCAAGAGACCCAGTACTTC
TRBV7-7,NA,TRBJ2-1,NA,CASSMELGDEQFF,TGTGCTAGCAGCATGGAGCTAGGCGATGAGCAGTTCTTC
TRBV30,NA,TRBJ1-1,TRBD1,CAWSLRQGAFMEAFF,TGTGCCTGGAGTTTGCGACAGGGGGCGTTTATGGAAGCTTTCTTT
TRBV28,few,TRBJ2-7,TRBD1,CASSSSYLGTGGFEQYF,TGTGCCAGCAGTTCCTCTTACCTCGGGACAGGGGGCTTCGAGCAGTACTTC
TRBV6-1,NA,TRBJ2-7,NA,CASRSGFGENYEQYF,TGTGCCAGCAGGAGTGGGTTTGGGGAGAACTACGAGCAGTACTTC
TRBV4-2,few,TRBJ2-7,TRBD2,CASSQAALSGAEQYF,TGTGCCAGCAGCCAAGCCGCACTTAGCGGGGCCGAGCAGTACTTC
TRBV28,NA,TRBJ2-6,NA,CASRDPSSGANVLTF,TGTGCCAGTCGGGACCCTAGCTCTGGGGCCAACGTCCTGACTTTC
TRBV6-4,few,TRBJ2-1,TRBD2,CASSGQLAGYNEQFF,TGTGCCAGCAGTGGGCAACTAGCGGGCTACAATGAGCAGTTCTTC
TRBV27,few,TRBJ1-5,NA,CASRDNSNQPQHF,TGTGCCAGCAGGGACAATAGCAATCAGCCCCAGCATTTT
TRBV4-1,NA,TRBJ2-7,TRBD2,CASSQEPENPTSAKYF,TGCGCCAGCAGCCAAGAACCAGAAAACCCAACTAGCGCAAAGTACTTC
TRBV28,NA,TRBJ2-2,NA,CASSSTGELFF,TGTGCCAGCAGTTCCACCGGGGAGCTGTTTTTT
TRBV9,NA,TRBJ2-2,TRBD2,CASSVGWLAGVPGELFF,TGTGCCAGCAGCGTAGGATGGCTAGCGGGAGTCCCCGGGGAGCTGTTTTTT
TRBV7-3,NA,TRBJ2-1,TRBD2,CASSYGTSGYNEQFF,TGTGCCAGCAGCTATGGGACTAGCGGTTACAATGAGCAGTTCTTC
TRBV7-2,NA,TRBJ2-3,NA,CASSRGTGTDTQYF,TGTGCCAGCAGCCGCGGGACAGGCACAGATACGCAGTATTTT
TRBV2,few,TRBJ2-1,TRBD1,CASSDRDRGRISDLYNEQFF,TGTGCCAGCAGTGACCGGGACAGGGGGCGAATCTCGGACCTATACAATGAGCAGTTCTTC
TRBV7-9,NA,TRBJ2-1,TRBD1,CASSQRQGQYEQFF,TGTGCCAGCAGCCAGAGACAGGGACAATATGAGCAGTTCTTC
TRBV18,NA,TRBJ2-1,TRBD2,CASSPPGLASNEQFF,TGTGCCAGCTCACCCCCGGGACTAGCGTCGAATGAGCAGTTCTTC
TRBV28,NA,TRBJ2-1,TRBD1,CASSLAVTGVIDNEQFF,TGTGCCAGCAGTTTAGCGGTAACAGGGGTCATCGACAATGAGCAGTTCTTC
TRBV7-6,NA,TRBJ2-1,TRBD2,CASSFTGTSVYNEQFF,TGTGCCAGCAGCTTCACCGGGACTAGCGTCTACAATGAGCAGTTCTTC
TRBV10-2,NA,TRBJ2-7,TRBD2,CASTWTSGNEQYF,TGCGCCAGCACTTGGACTAGCGGGAACGAGCAGTACTTC
TRBV6-5,NA,TRBJ2-7,TRBD1,CASSYSGTGYEQYF,TGTGCCAGCAGTTACTCCGGGACAGGGTACGAGCAGTACTTC
TRBV10-1,NA,TRBJ2-2,NA,CASSESRGGTGELFF,TGCGCCAGCAGTGAGTCCAGGGGTGGCACCGGGGAGCTGTTTTTT
TRBV4-2,few,TRBJ1-2,NA,CASSQEDSNLYGYTF,TGTGCCAGCAGCCAAGAAGACAGCAACTTATATGGCTACACCTTC
TRBV7-2,NA,TRBJ2-3,TRBD1,CASRGQAETQYF,TGTGCCAGCAGGGGACAGGCGGAGACGCAGTATTTT
TRBV15,NA,TRBJ2-7,TRBD1,CAIQGAGEQYF,TGTGCCATACAGGGGGCGGGCGAGCAGTACTTC
TRBV30,NA,TRBJ2-2,NA,CAWSQGRVVTGELFF,TGTGCCTGGAGTCAAGGAAGGGTTGTGACCGGGGAGCTGTTTTTT